The entry below describes one T cell receptor (beta chain). Its target is not known. The sample comes from a study of shared clonotypes between healthy human individuals. For the study at large: Serving as donors were a couple of women and three men, whose ages spanned 18 to 49. Points from the study as a whole: Naive CD4 clonotypes overlapped across a handful of donors at roughly 5.1%. On the whole, naive subsets had larger estimated richness than memory subsets had.

Researchers divided each subset's genomic DNA evenly across several immunoSEQ plates. Using immunoSEQ multiplex PCR, the repertoire was profiled, and TCRdb retains in-frame clones only, with some absent. The sample includes some 580,000 clones, roughly 98% of them seen just once. Trimming at V came to 4 bases and at J to 3 bases, leaving 4 bases not matched to a gene. CDR1 SGHAT and CDR2 FQDESV come from the germline V gene (reference sequence). The CDR3 covers 14 residues. CD45RO negativity and positive selection for CCR7 defined naive CD8 cells, a population that excluded terminally differentiated effector memory CD45RA+ cells.

The material sequenced was naive CD8+ T cells sorted from blood. The chain is built from TRBV11-1 and TRBJ2-7, with 9 bases fitting TRBD1. The origin of this receptor is a man aged 25-40 years in good health. CDR3 amino acids: CASSSRDRDYEQYF. The CDR3 coding sequence is TGTGCCAGCAGCTCCCGGGACAGGGACTACGAGCAGTACTTC.